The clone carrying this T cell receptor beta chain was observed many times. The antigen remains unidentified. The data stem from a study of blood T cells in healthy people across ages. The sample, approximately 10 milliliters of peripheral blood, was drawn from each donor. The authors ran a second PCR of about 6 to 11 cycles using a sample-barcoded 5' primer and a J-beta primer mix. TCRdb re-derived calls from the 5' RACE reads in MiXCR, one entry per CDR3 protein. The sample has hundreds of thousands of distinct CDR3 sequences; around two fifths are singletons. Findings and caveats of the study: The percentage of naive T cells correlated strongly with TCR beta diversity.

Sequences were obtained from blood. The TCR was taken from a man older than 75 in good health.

The CDR3 nucleotides read TGTGCCAGCAGACAAGACCGACAGGGGTACTATGGCTACACCTTC. As protein: CASRQDRQGYYGYTF. The rearrangement uses TRBV6-1 and TRBJ1-2; TRBD1 agrees at 8 bases. The CDR3 sequence is 15 residues long. Unmatched junction bases numbered 9, after V lost 6 bases and J lost 3 bases. Germline CDR1 MNHNS, CDR2 SASEGT.